A single sample gave rise to the 28 T cell receptor beta chains below, sequenced in a study of cytomegalovirus exposure and HLA in healthy donors. Amplification used 60 Vbeta primers and 13 Jbeta primers. The repertoire was sequenced with immunoSEQ multiplex PCR; TCRdb's copy has only in-frame clones and lacks some. The sample lists around 170,000 clones, around 77% occurring once. Sample: PBMCs. The receptors shown here come from a man between 60 and 75 years old in good health and CMV-seronegative.

The rearrangement uses TRBV28 and TRBJ2-1, with 10 bases fitting TRBD1. The length of the CDR3 is 19 residues. Germline V lookup: CDR1 MDHEN, CDR2 SYDVKM. Losses at the gene ends were 5 bases for V and 2 bases for J; bases not matched to a gene: 15. The CDR3 DNA sequence: TGTGCCAGCAGTGTTAACCCGGGACAGGGGAAAATAACCTACAATGAGCAGTTCTTC. Translation: CASSVNPGQGKITYNEQFF.

V is TRBV4-1 and J is TRBJ1-4; the D gene is possibly TRBD1 (5 bases). Trimming pared 7 bases from V and 2 bases from J, leaving 17 bases between. The length of the CDR3 is 16 residues. The germline CDR1 and CDR2 sequences are MGHRA and YSYEKL. For the CDR3, the DNA is TGCGCCAGCAACCCAGGGAGGGTAGCTACTAATGAAAAACTGTTTTTT. It translates to CASNPGRVATNEKLFF.

The chain links TRBV11-2 to TRBJ1-1; D ambiguous. Deletions cut 8 bases from V and 5 bases from J, with 12 bases between. The CDR3 totals 12 residues. Germline-derived CDR1 and CDR2 are SGHAT and FQNNGV. The CDR3 nucleotides read TGTGCCAGCCAGAGGGCGGAGACTGAAGCTTTCTTT. Residues: CASQRAETEAFF.

The rearrangement uses TRBV6-6 and TRBJ2-7; D remains ambiguous. The CDR3 is 10 amino acids. Germline V gene data show CDR1 as MNHNY and CDR2 as SVGAGI (reference sequence). V was cut by 8 bases and J by 10 bases, with 12 bases left in between. In nucleotides, the CDR3 is TGTGCCAGCGGAGTTAATACCCAGTACTTC. This encodes CASGVNTQYF.

V usage is TRBV15 and J usage is TRBJ2-5, with 7 nucleotides matching TRBD2. V shed 0 bases, J shed 5 bases, and the junction held 6 bases outside the gene matches. This CDR3 is 15 amino acids long. The germline V gene encodes CDR1 LNHNV and CDR2 YYDKDF (reference sequence). The CDR3 sequence is CATSRDRRREETQYF. In DNA form, the CDR3 reads TGTGCCACCAGCAGAGATAGGAGGCGGGAGGAGACCCAGTACTTC.

In its sample, this clone was seen once. V and J are TRBV11-2 and TRBJ1-1; the match to TRBD1 covers 7 bases. Germline CDR1 is SGHAT and CDR2 is FQNNGV. The trim removed 8 bases at V and 0 bases at J, leaving 3 bases unmatched. The CDR3 is 13 amino acids. The CDR3 loop is CASGDRVNTEAFF. The CDR3 bases are TGTGCCAGCGGAGACAGGGTGAACACTGAAGCTTTCTTT.

The CDR3 protein is CASSLGPGHSYEQYF. CDR3 DNA: TGTGCCAGCAGCTTAGGCCCGGGACATTCCTACGAGCAGTACTTC. This chain uses TRBV7-2 with TRBJ2-7; TRBD1 might be the D (6 bases). CDR1 SGHTA and CDR2 FQGNSA come from the germline V gene. CDR3 size: 15 residues. Trimming cost V 1 base and J 1 base, with 11 bases left between them.

This chain connects TRBV9 to TRBJ2-2; the match to TRBD2 covers 7 bases. V shed 0 bases, J shed 0 bases, and the junction held 5 bases outside the gene matches. CDR3 length: 17 amino acids. CDR1 is SGDLS and CDR2 is YYNGEE in the germline V gene. The CDR3 sequence is CASSVGLAGANTGELFF. CDR3 in DNA: TGTGCCAGCAGCGTAGGGTTGGCGGGGGCGAACACCGGGGAGCTGTTTTTT.

V and J are TRBV6-6 and TRBJ2-3; D gene ambiguous. The germline V and J ends were trimmed by 2 bases and 8 bases, with 17 bases remaining between them. This CDR3 spans 15 amino acids. CDR1 is MNHNY and CDR2 is SVGAGI in the germline V gene (reference sequence). This chain's CDR3 is CASSYRRRFVATQYF. The CDR3 DNA reads TGTGCCAGCAGTTACAGACGAAGGTTCGTAGCTACGCAGTATTTT.

The chain combines TRBV14 with TRBJ2-7; D is unclear. Germline V gene data show CDR1 as SGHDN and CDR2 as FVKESK. The V and J ends lost 1 base and 3 bases respectively, with 4 bases between them. The CDR3 is 12 amino acids. The CDR3 DNA follows: TGTGCCAGCAGCCAAGTCAGCTACGAGCAGTACTTC. Residues: CASSQVSYEQYF.

The chain carries TRBV19 and TRBJ1-5; TRBD1 aligns across 11 bases. Germline values: CDR1 LNHDA, CDR2 SQIVND (reference sequence). CDR3 length equals 17 residues. V was pared by 6 bases and J by 6 bases, with 13 bases of the junction left unmatched. The CDR3 loop is CASRDGQGADVGQPQHF. In DNA, the CDR3 is TGTGCCAGTAGGGACGGACAGGGGGCGGACGTCGGTCAGCCCCAGCATTTT.

This chain uses TRBV25-1 with TRBJ1-4; TRBD1 aligns across 8 bases. The CDR3 totals 14 residues. The V gene end was trimmed by 7 bases and the J gene end by 5 bases; junction bases not matched to a gene: 6. Germline V lookup: CDR1 MGHDK, CDR2 SYGVNS. CDR3: CASIGQGSNEKLFF. In nucleotides, the CDR3 is TGTGCCAGCATAGGACAGGGTTCCAATGAAAAACTGTTTTTT.

This chain connects TRBV9 to TRBJ2-7, with TRBD1 matching over 10 bases. Unmatched junction bases numbered 12, after V lost 4 bases and J lost 5 bases. Germline V gives CDR1 SGDLS, CDR2 YYNGEE. The CDR3 extends over 16 amino acids. The CDR3 protein is CASSNHRDRGGDEQYF. The CDR3 DNA reads as TGTGCCAGCAGCAACCACCGGGACAGGGGAGGGGACGAGCAGTACTTC.

The V gene is TRBV19, the J gene TRBJ2-2; 8 bases fit TRBD1. The CDR3 runs 16 residues. CDR1 and CDR2 (germline): LNHDA, SQIVND (reference sequence). V lost 7 bases to trimming and J lost 6 bases; unmatched junction nucleotides: 13. The CDR3 loop is CASTPTPQTGAGELFF. For the CDR3, the DNA is TGTGCCAGTACCCCCACCCCCCAGACAGGGGCCGGGGAGCTGTTTTTT. The variable domain in full, with the rest retrieved from reference TRBV19 and TRBJ2-2, is DGGITQSPKYLFRKEGQNVTLSCEQNLNHDAMYWYRQDPGQGLRLIYYSQIVNDFQKGDIAEGYSVSREKKESFPLTVTSAQKNPTAFYLCASTPTPQTGAGELFFGEGSRLTVL.

This rearrangement joins TRBV2 to TRBJ1-1; 7 bases are a match to TRBD1. The CDR3 totals 14 residues. Germline CDR1 SNHLY, CDR2 FYNNEI. J lost 5 bases, V lost 2 bases, and 5 bases had no gene match. This CDR3 reads CASSEQGVRTEAFF. CDR3 in DNA: TGTGCCAGCAGTGAACAGGGGGTAAGAACTGAAGCTTTCTTT.

V gene TRBV18 combines with J gene TRBJ2-5; possible D gene TRBD1, 6 bases. Germline V gene lookup returns CDR1 KGHSH and CDR2 LQKENI. CDR3 size: 12 residues. The ends were cut back, 9 bases at V and 4 bases at J, with 12 bases in the middle. The CDR3 DNA reads as TGTGCCAGTGGTGGGGGCCGAGAGACCCAGTACTTC. Its protein product is CASGGGRETQYF.

This clone was picked up one time. The chain couples TRBV2 to TRBJ2-3, with D possibly being TRBD1 (5 bases). Trimming cost V 1 base and J 2 bases, with 13 bases left between them. Per the germline V gene, CDR1 is SNHLY and CDR2 is FYNNEI. The CDR3 totals 16 residues. This CDR3 reads CASSEGQGHSTDTQYF. CDR3 DNA: TGTGCCAGCAGTGAAGGGCAGGGCCATTCCACAGATACGCAGTATTTT.

The rearrangement joins TRBV6-1 to TRBJ1-2; TRBD1 aligns across 12 bases. Germline CDR1 is MNHNS and CDR2 is SASEGT. With V trimmed by 3 bases and J by 6 bases, 5 bases remained unmatched. This CDR3 spans 15 amino acids. CDR3 nucleotide sequence: TGTGCCAGCAGTGATGGGACAGGGGGCGCCCATGGCTACACCTTC. It encodes CASSDGTGGAHGYTF.

The CDR3: CASSLSMNTEAFF. CDR3 nucleotide sequence: TGCGCCAGCAGCTTGTCTATGAACACTGAAGCTTTCTTT. This rearrangement joins TRBV5-1 to TRBJ1-1; D ambiguous. The CDR3 covers 13 residues. Germline V gene sequence: CDR1 SGHRS, CDR2 YFSETQ. The V and J ends lost 1 base and 0 bases respectively, with 4 bases between them.

The chain uses TRBV6-5 and TRBJ2-7; the D gene is possibly TRBD1 (5 bases). Germline loops: CDR1 MNHEY, CDR2 SVGAGI. The CDR3 loop spans 15 amino acids. Trimming removed 0 bases from V and 9 bases from J, with 18 bases in between. The CDR3 bases are TGTGCCAGCAGTTACTCGGAGCAGACAGTAGTCGGGCAGTACTTC. Translated: CASSYSEQTVVGQYF.

This clone appeared a few times. The chain recombines TRBV4-2 with TRBJ2-1; 15 nucleotides agree with TRBD2. J was trimmed by 6 bases and V by 0 bases; bases with no gene match: 6. The CDR3 contains 18 residues. Germline V gene sequence: CDR1 LGHNA, CDR2 YNFKEQ. CDR3 sequence reads: CASSQDLGLAGGPNEQFF. Here the CDR3 DNA reads TGTGCCAGCAGCCAAGATCTAGGACTAGCGGGAGGGCCCAATGAGCAGTTCTTC.

This clone showed up just a few times. V is TRBV30 and J is TRBJ2-7; D is perhaps TRBD1 (6 bases). From germline, CDR1 is GTSNPN and CDR2 SVGIG (reference sequence). The CDR3 is 12 residues long. V gave up 7 bases and J gave up 2 bases, with 12 bases separating them. CDR3: CAYKQGTYEQYF. In DNA, the CDR3 is TGTGCCTATAAACAGGGAACCTACGAGCAGTACTTC. Using reference TRBV30 and TRBJ2-7 for the parts outside the CDR3, the full variable domain is SQTIHQWPATLVQPVGSPLSLECTVEGTSNPNLYWYRQAAGRGLQLLFYSVGIGQISSEVPQNLSASRPQDRQFILSSKKLLLSDSGFYLCAYKQGTYEQYFGPGTRLTVT.

Of note for this clone: At one boundary the junction diverges from the germline segment, which might be a read error. The CDR3 sequence: CAATLNSYNEHFF. CDR3 nucleotides: TGTGCCGCAACACTAAACTCCTACAATGAGCACTTCTTC. This sequence joins TRBV15 and TRBJ2-1; D unclear. The CDR3 has 13 amino acids. The germline gives CDR1 LNHNV, CDR2 YYDKDF (reference sequence).

The gene calls are TRBV5-6 and TRBJ2-5, with unresolved D. The germline V and J ends were trimmed by 1 base and 5 bases, with 6 bases remaining between them. This CDR3 region has 12 residues. CDR1 SGHDT and CDR2 YYEEEE come from the germline V gene. The CDR3, as DNA: TGTGCCAGCAGCTTGACTTGGGAGACCCAGTACTTC. Encoded protein: CASSLTWETQYF.

V is TRBV28 and J is TRBJ1-4, with 7 bases identical to TRBD1. This CDR3 comprises 14 residues. J was trimmed by 8 bases and V by 7 bases; bases with no gene match: 10. The germline V gene has CDR1 MDHEN and CDR2 SYDVKM. The CDR3 spells CASTSLGTAEKLFF. The DNA of the CDR3 is TGTGCCAGCACCTCCCTCGGGACAGCCGAAAAACTGTTTTTT.

The chain is built from TRBV11-2 and TRBJ2-5; a possible D gene is TRBD1 (5 bases). Between the trimmed V and J ends, which lost 2 bases and 4 bases, there was a span of 14 bases. Germline V gives CDR1 SGHAT, CDR2 FQNNGV. This CDR3 spans 15 amino acids. In DNA form, the CDR3 reads TGTGCCAGCAGCTTATTGGGCCCAAGGGGAGAGACCCAGTACTTC. Translating gives CASSLLGPRGETQYF.

J is TRBJ2-2 and V is TRBV5-4; 12 bases fit TRBD2. The CDR3 is 19 amino acids. Trimming removed 0 bases from V and 0 bases from J; junction bases left unmatched: 6. Germline CDR1 reads SGHNT; CDR2 reads YYREEE (reference sequence). The CDR3 is CASSLEIGLAGTNTGELFF. In nucleotides, the CDR3 is TGTGCCAGCAGCTTGGAAATTGGACTAGCGGGGACGAACACCGGGGAGCTGTTTTTT.

This rearrangement joins TRBV5-4 to TRBJ2-5; D might be TRBD1 (5 bases). The CDR3 extends over 15 amino acids. Trimming cost V 1 base and J 5 bases, with 15 bases left between them. Germline V CDR1 and CDR2: SGHNT, YYREEE (reference sequence). CDR3 coding DNA: TGTGCCAGCAGCTTGAAAAGTAGACAGACGGAGACCCAGTACTTC. Translating it yields CASSLKSRQTETQYF.